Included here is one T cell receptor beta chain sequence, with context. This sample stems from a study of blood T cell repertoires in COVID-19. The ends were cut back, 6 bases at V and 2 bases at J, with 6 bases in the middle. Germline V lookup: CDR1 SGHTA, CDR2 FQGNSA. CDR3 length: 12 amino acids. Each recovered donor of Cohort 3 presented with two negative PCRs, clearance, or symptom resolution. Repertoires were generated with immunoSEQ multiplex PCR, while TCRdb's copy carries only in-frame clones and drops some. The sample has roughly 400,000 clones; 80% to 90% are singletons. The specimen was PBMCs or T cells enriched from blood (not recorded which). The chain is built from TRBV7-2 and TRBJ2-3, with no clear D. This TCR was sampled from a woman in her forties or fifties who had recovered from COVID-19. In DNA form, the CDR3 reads TGTGCCAGCAGGGCGGACACAGATACGCAGTATTTT. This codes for CASRADTDTQYF.